This T cell receptor beta chain was observed in a study of neurological immune-mediated disorders. TCRdb itself ran the 5' RACE reads through MiXCR, one entry per CDR3 protein. The data hold about 70,000 distinct CDR3 sequences, with 4.5% to 6% observed a single time. V lost 6 bases and J lost 4; bases outside the gene matches: 4. The CDR3 consists of 12 residues. Germline CDR1 is DFQATT and CDR2 is SNEGSKA (reference sequence). This clonotype showed up many times. Sequencing was done on a sample of PBMCs. This sequence was found in a woman in her 70s with multiple sclerosis. The gene calls are TRBV20-1 and TRBJ2-5; TRBD2 matches 8 bases. DNA of the CDR3: TGCAGTGCCTCGGGGGGGCTAGAGACCCAGTACTTC. Its translation: CSASGGLETQYF.